These T cell receptor beta chains were read from a single sample in a study of T cells after yellow fever vaccination. TCRdb re-called the 5' RACE reads through MiXCR, storing one row per CDR3 protein. The repertoire consists of about 120,000 distinct CDR3 sequences, with 8.4% occurring once and the leading ten covering about 25%. The sequencing used CD8+ T cells sorted from PBMCs, collected 45 days after the yellow fever booster vaccination. The receptors were gathered from a young man who received the YFV17D yellow fever vaccine. Both conserved end residues are part of each CDR3. D genes are given only for firm matches. Rows may omit the clone size; those that give it use once, few, many or a size class.

clone size: many
D gene: TRBD2
V gene: TRBV15
J gene: TRBJ2-1
CDR3 protein: CATSSKLAAMPPYNEQFF
CDR3 DNA: TGTGCCACCAGCAGTAAACTAGCGGCCATGCCCCCCTACAATGAGCAGTTCTTC

clone size: many
D gene: NA
V gene: TRBV5-1
J gene: TRBJ2-6
CDR3 protein: CASSLTPSRDSGANVLTF
CDR3 DNA: TGCGCCAGCAGCTTGACCCCCTCTAGGGACTCTGGGGCCAACGTCCTGACTTTC

clone size: NA
D gene: NA
V gene: TRBV9
J gene: TRBJ2-7
CDR3 protein: CASSVGGTGANEQYF
CDR3 DNA: TGTGCCAGCAGCGTCGGGGGTACAGGGGCCAACGAGCAGTACTTC

clone size: many
D gene: TRBD2
V gene: TRBV29-1
J gene: TRBJ2-1
CDR3 protein: CSVDFSGRVDEQFF
CDR3 DNA: TGCAGCGTTGACTTTAGCGGGAGGGTTGATGAGCAGTTCTTC

clone size: medium-sized
D gene: NA
V gene: TRBV10-2
J gene: TRBJ2-1
CDR3 protein: CASSERRAEEQFF
CDR3 DNA: TGCGCCAGCAGTGAGAGGAGGGCGGAAGAGCAGTTCTTC

clone size: few
D gene: TRBD2
V gene: TRBV5-5
J gene: TRBJ2-1
CDR3 protein: CASSLLATKRERNEQFF
CDR3 DNA: TGTGCCAGCAGCTTGTTGGCCACTAAGCGGGAACGCAATGAGCAGTTCTTC

clone size: many
D gene: NA
V gene: TRBV6-2/TRBV6-3
J gene: TRBJ1-1
CDR3 protein: CASTPGPGTEAFF
CDR3 DNA: TGTGCCAGCACCCCAGGACCGGGGACTGAAGCTTTCTTT

clone size: many
D gene: NA
V gene: TRBV7-9
J gene: TRBJ1-1
CDR3 protein: CASSPPTVEAFF
CDR3 DNA: TGTGCCAGCAGCCCCCCGACGGTTGAAGCTTTCTTT

clone size: many
D gene: TRBD1
V gene: TRBV9
J gene: TRBJ1-1
CDR3 protein: CASSPGTGGYAFF
CDR3 DNA: TGTGCCAGCAGTCCCGGGACAGGGGGCTACGCTTTCTTT

clone size: NA
D gene: NA
V gene: TRBV6-5
J gene: TRBJ1-1
CDR3 protein: CASSYGLFGNTEAFF
CDR3 DNA: TGTGCCAGCAGTTATGGGTTGTTTGGGAACACTGAAGCTTTCTTT

clone size: many
D gene: NA
V gene: TRBV6-2/TRBV6-3
J gene: TRBJ1-5
CDR3 protein: CASSIQGGNQPQHF
CDR3 DNA: TGTGCCAGCAGTATTCAGGGCGGCAATCAGCCCCAGCATTTT

clone size: few
D gene: TRBD1
V gene: TRBV4-3
J gene: TRBJ2-7
CDR3 protein: CASSPSGQGAAEQYF
CDR3 DNA: TGCGCCAGCAGCCCCTCGGGACAGGGAGCGGCCGAGCAGTACTTC